This T cell receptor (beta chain) was profiled in a study of blood T cell repertoires in COVID-19. Germline V lookup: CDR1 GTSNPN, CDR2 SVGIG (reference sequence). Trimming shortened V by 2 bases and J by 6 bases, and 13 bases separated the two germline ends. The CDR3 is made up of 13 amino acids. In the study's own analysis: Amplified reference gene primers provided the basis for estimating nucleated cell counts. Assay used: immunoSEQ multiplex PCR; TCRdb lists only in-frame clones, some missing. Clone size and V and J calls were adopted from that table, with D and trimming inferred from the DNA. Among some 700,000 clones listed, about 87% were seen once.

Material for sequencing was peripheral blood. The chain combines TRBV30 with TRBJ1-2, with D maybe TRBD1 (5 bases). This TCR was sampled from a young woman with acute or convalescent COVID-19. The CDR3 spells CAWSLGRENGYTF. Here the CDR3 DNA reads TGTGCCTGGAGTTTAGGCAGGGAAAATGGCTACACCTTC.